A few counts support the clone carrying this T cell receptor (beta chain). The CDR3 is 15 residues long. Germline-derived CDR1 and CDR2 are ENHRY and SYGVKD. Losses at the gene ends were 7 bases for V and 4 bases for J; bases not matched to a gene: 9. The sample is drawn from a study of beta chain features in type 1 diabetes. Reverse transcribing all isolated RNA meant expressed TCRB transcripts were sequenced. Assay: immunoSEQ multiplex PCR; the TCRdb copy retains only in-frame clones and omits some. The sample shows hundreds of thousands of clones, roughly 16% of them seen only once. A single heparinised draw of approximately 0.12 L on average was taken per donor. CD45RO/CCR7/CD25/CD127/CD95/CD27 staining was used to isolate CD4+ naive, central memory, regulatory and stem cell-like memory cells by sorting.

The rearrangement uses TRBV10-3 and TRBJ1-2; 10 nucleotides match TRBD1. Sequencing was carried out using naive CD4+ T cells from blood. This receptor was taken from a man younger than 35 in good health. The CDR3 region has the DNA TGTGCCATCACCGATGGACAGGGGGTTACCTATGGCTACACCTTC. It codes for CAITDGQGVTYGYTF.